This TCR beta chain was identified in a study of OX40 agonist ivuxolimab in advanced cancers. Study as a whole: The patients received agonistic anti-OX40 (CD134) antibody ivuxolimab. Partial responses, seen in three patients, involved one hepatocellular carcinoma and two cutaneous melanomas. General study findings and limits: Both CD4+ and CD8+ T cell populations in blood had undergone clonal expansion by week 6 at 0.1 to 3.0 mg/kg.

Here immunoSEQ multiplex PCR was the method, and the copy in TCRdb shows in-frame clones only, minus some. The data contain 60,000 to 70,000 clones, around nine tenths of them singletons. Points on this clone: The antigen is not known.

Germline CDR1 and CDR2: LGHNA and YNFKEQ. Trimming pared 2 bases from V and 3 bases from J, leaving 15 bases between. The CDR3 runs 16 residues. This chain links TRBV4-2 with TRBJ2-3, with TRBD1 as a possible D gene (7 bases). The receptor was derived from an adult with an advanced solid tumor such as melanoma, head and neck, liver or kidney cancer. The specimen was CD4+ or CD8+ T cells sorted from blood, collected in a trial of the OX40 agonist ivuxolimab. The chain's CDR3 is CASSQWAGGSTDTQYF. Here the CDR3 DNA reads TGTGCCAGCAGCCAATGGGCAGGGGGGTCTACAGATACGCAGTATTTT.